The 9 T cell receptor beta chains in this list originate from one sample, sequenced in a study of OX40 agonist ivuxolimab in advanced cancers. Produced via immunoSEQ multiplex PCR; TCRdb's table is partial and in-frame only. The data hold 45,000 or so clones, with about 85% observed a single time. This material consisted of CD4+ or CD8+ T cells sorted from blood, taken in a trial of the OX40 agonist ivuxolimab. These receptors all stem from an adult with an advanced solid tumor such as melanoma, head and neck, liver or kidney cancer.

DNA for the CDR3: TGCGCCAGCAGCTCCTTAGCGGGAGCGAGCAATGAGCAGTTCTTC. It specifies CASSSLAGASNEQFF. This chain uses TRBV5-1 with TRBJ2-1, with TRBD2 identical over 9 bases. Trimming cost V 3 bases and J 6 bases; bases outside gene matches: 7. CDR3 size: 15 residues. Germline CDR1 reads SGHRS; CDR2 reads YFSETQ.

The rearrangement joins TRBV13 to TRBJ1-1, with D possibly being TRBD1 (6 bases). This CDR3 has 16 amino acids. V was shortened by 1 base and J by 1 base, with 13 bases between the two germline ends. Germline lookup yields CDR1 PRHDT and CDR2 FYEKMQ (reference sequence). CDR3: CASSLETGAENTEAFF. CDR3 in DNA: TGTGCCAGCAGCTTAGAAACGGGGGCAGAGAACACTGAAGCTTTCTTT.

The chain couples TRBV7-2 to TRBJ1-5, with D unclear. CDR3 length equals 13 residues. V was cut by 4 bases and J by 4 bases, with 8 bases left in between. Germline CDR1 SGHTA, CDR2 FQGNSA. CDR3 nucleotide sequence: TGTGCCAGCAGCTCAAGGATTAATCAGCCCCAGCATTTT. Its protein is CASSSRINQPQHF.

CDR3 region: CASSVAGDTEAFF. Written as DNA, the CDR3 is TGTGCCAGCAGCGTAGCAGGGGACACTGAAGCTTTCTTT. V usage is TRBV9 and J usage is TRBJ1-1; weak D call: TRBD1 (6 bases). Germline assignment: CDR1 SGDLS and CDR2 YYNGEE. V lost 0 bases and J lost 3, with 6 bases in between. This CDR3 has 13 amino acids.

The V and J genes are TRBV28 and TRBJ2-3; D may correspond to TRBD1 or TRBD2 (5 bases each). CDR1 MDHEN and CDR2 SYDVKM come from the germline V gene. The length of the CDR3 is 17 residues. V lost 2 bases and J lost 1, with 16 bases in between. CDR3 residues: CASSLPGDVRGTDTQYF. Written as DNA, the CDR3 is TGTGCCAGCAGTTTACCTGGGGACGTACGGGGCACAGATACGCAGTATTTT. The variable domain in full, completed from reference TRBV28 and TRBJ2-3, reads DVKVTQSSRYLVKRTGEKVFLECVQDMDHENMFWYRQDPGLGLRLIYFSYDVKMKEKGDIPEGYSVSREKKERFSLILESASTNQTSMYLCASSLPGDVRGTDTQYFGPGTRLTVL.

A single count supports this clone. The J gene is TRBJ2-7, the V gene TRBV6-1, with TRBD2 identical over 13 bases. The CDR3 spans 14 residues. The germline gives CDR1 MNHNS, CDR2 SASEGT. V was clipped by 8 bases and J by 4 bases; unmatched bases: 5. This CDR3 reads CASVGLAGNYEQYF. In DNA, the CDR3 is TGTGCCAGCGTGGGACTAGCGGGAAATTACGAGCAGTACTTC.

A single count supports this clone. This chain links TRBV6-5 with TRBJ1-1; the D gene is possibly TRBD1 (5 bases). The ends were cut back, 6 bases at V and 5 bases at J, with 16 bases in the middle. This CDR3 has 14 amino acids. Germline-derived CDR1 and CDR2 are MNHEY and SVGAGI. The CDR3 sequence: CASSSLGAGTEAFF. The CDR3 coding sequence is TGTGCCAGCAGCTCTCTAGGGGCCGGGACTGAAGCTTTCTTT.

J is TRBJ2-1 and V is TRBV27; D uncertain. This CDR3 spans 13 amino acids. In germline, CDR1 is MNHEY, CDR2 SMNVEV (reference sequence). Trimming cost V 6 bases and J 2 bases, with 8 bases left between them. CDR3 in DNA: TGTGCCAGCAGGATACATCCCTACAATGAGCAGTTCTTC. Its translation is CASRIHPYNEQFF.

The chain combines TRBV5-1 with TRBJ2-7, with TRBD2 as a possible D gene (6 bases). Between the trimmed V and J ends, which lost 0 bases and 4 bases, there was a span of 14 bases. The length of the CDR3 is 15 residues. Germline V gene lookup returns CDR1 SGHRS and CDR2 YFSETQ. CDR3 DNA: TGCGCCAGCAGCTTGGGCCCAGGGCGGGATTACGAGCAGTACTTC. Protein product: CASSLGPGRDYEQYF.